This TCR beta chain was obtained from a study of cytomegalovirus exposure and HLA in healthy donors. Study results and limitations: Highly shared variants forming one cluster were likely a sequencing artifact.

The PCR made use of 60 Vbeta and 13 Jbeta primers. Libraries were prepared by immunoSEQ multiplex PCR; TCRdb keeps only in-frame clonotypes and omits some of them. The table includes approximately 170,000 clones, 70% to 80% detected once. Germline CDR1 and CDR2: MNHNY and SVGAGI (reference sequence). This CDR3 is built from 16 residues. Trimming removed 0 bases at V and 6 bases at J, with 17 bases between. Concerning this clone itself: Its antigen is unknown.

The source is a middle-aged woman in good health and CMV-seronegative. The rearrangement links TRBV6-6 to TRBJ1-1, with D unclear. Sequenced sample: PBMCs. CDR3 sequence (DNA): TGTGCCAGCAGTTACTCGGTCCCCGGGGTTGTCGCTGAAGCTTTCTTT. Protein product: CASSYSVPGVVAEAFF.